Shown below are 23 T cell receptor beta chains from a single sample sequenced in a study of response to subunit inactivated influenza vaccine. TCRdb processed the RT-PCR reads anew with MiXCR; each CDR3 protein has one entry. This sample has around 750,000 distinct CDR3 sequences, with around 20% found just once. The source material was PBMCs from blood, sampled roughly 5 days after vaccination. Every receptor here comes from a middle-aged man who received an inactivated influenza vaccine.

This clonotype occurred many times. This chain links TRBV9 with TRBJ2-3; TRBD1 aligns across 11 bases. The CDR3 is made up of 14 amino acids. Germline lookup yields CDR1 SGDLS and CDR2 YYNGEE. V shed 7 bases, J shed 4 bases, and the junction held 5 bases outside the gene matches. The CDR3: CASRPGQGADTQYF. CDR3 in DNA: TGTGCCAGCCGACCGGGACAGGGGGCAGATACGCAGTATTTT.

This sequence joins TRBV20-1 and TRBJ1-2; D not certain. The V and J ends lost 4 bases and 4 bases respectively, with 10 bases between them. Germline loops: CDR1 DFQATT, CDR2 SNEGSKA (reference sequence). The CDR3 extends over 12 amino acids. CDR3 in amino acids: CSATRDVYGYTF. The CDR3 DNA sequence: TGCAGTGCTACCCGGGATGTCTATGGCTACACCTTC.

Comment on this clonotype: A much more abundant neighbour one base away suggests this may be a read error. V is TRBV7-2 and J is TRBJ2-5; D unresolved. The germline V gene encodes CDR1 SGHTA and CDR2 FQGNSA. The CDR3 sequence is 13 residues long. CDR3 region: CASSLGPVETHYF. The CDR3 bases are TGTGCCAGCAGCTTAGGCCCGGTAGAGACCCACTACTTC.

This clonotype was recorded a few times. V gene TRBV7-9 combines with J gene TRBJ2-5; either TRBD1 or TRBD2 may fit D (5 bases each). Between the trimmed V and J ends, which lost 5 bases and 3 bases, there was a span of 22 bases. The CDR3 spans 17 residues. Germline CDR1 reads SEHNR; CDR2 reads FQNEAQ (reference sequence). The CDR3 nucleotides are TGTGCCAGCAGCCATTCCGGGACCCCGGGGTTGAAAGAGACCCAGTACTTC. It yields the protein CASSHSGTPGLKETQYF.

This clonotype was detected a few times. This chain connects TRBV12-3 or TRBV12-4 to TRBJ2-1; D is possibly TRBD2 (6 bases). The CDR3 runs 13 residues. Trimming shortened V by 4 bases and J by 3 bases, and 7 bases separated the two germline ends. The DNA of the CDR3 is TGTGCCAGCAGTTCGGACTACTACAATGAGCAGTTCTTC. It translates to CASSSDYYNEQFF.

This clonotype was counted many times. The V call is TRBV7-9, the J call TRBJ1-1, with a weak D call TRBD1 (6 bases). Trimming took 3 bases from V and 4 from J, leaving 9 bases between them. The CDR3 extends over 13 amino acids. In germline, CDR1 is SEHNR, CDR2 FQNEAQ (reference sequence). CDR3: CASSFGQTTEAFF. CDR3 sequence (DNA): TGTGCCAGCAGCTTTGGACAGACCACTGAAGCTTTCTTT.

This clonotype was detected only a few times. This chain uses TRBV2 with TRBJ2-4; TRBD1 agrees at 8 bases. V trimming: 6 bases; J trimming: 5 bases; junction bases outside the gene matches: 3. The CDR3 extends over 13 amino acids. CDR1 is SNHLY, CDR2 FYNNEI, per germline. For the CDR3, the DNA is TGTGCCAGCAGAAAGGACAGGGAAAACATTCAGTACTTC. Its translation: CASRKDRENIQYF.

The gene calls are TRBV20-1 and TRBJ2-7, with D possibly being TRBD1 (6 bases). This CDR3 comprises 13 residues. CDR1 and CDR2 (germline): DFQATT, SNEGSKA (reference sequence). The V end lost 6 bases, the J end lost 3 bases, and 15 bases lay between the germline ends. CDR3 DNA: TGCAGTGCCCCCGGGACATTCTACTACGAGCAGTACTTC. Amino acid sequence: CSAPGTFYYEQYF.

The table lists this clonotype with a few counts. This chain uses TRBV29-1 with TRBJ2-7; no firm D call. V was cut by 5 bases and J by 3 bases, with 11 bases left in between. CDR1 and CDR2 (germline): SQVTM, ANQGSEA. This CDR3 is built from 12 residues. The CDR3: CSVSYVGYEQYF. DNA for the CDR3: TGCAGCGTTTCTTACGTTGGCTACGAGCAGTACTTC.

The V and J genes are TRBV4-2 and TRBJ2-7, with 7 bases aligning to TRBD2. The germline gives CDR1 LGHNA, CDR2 YNFKEQ. CDR3 length: 15 amino acids. The ends lost 0 bases at V and 4 bases at J; junction bases unmatched: 6. This chain's CDR3 is CASSQEWGGKYEQYF. The CDR3 DNA reads TGTGCCAGCAGCCAAGAATGGGGGGGAAAGTACGAGCAGTACTTC.

This clonotype was counted a few times. The CDR3 sequence is CATQGLSNQPQHF. CDR3 sequence (DNA): TGTGCCACCCAGGGACTGAGCAATCAGCCCCAGCATTTT. The V and J genes are TRBV7-9 and TRBJ1-5, with D possibly matching TRBD1 (5 bases). There are 13 residues in the CDR3. CDR1 and CDR2 (germline): SEHNR, FQNEAQ (reference sequence). Between the trimmed V and J ends, which lost 10 bases and 1 base, there was a span of 11 bases.

The chain combines TRBV18 with TRBJ2-1; perhaps TRBD2 as D (6 bases). V was pared by 0 bases and J by 7 bases, with 13 bases between. The length of the CDR3 is 15 residues. Per the germline V gene, CDR1 is KGHSH and CDR2 is LQKENI. The CDR3 DNA reads TGTGCCAGCTCACCACCGGGACTCCCCGGAAATGAGCAGTTCTTC. Translating it yields CASSPPGLPGNEQFF.

A few counts support this clonotype. The chain uses TRBV28 and TRBJ1-6; 9 nucleotides match TRBD1. In germline, CDR1 is MDHEN, CDR2 SYDVKM. J was trimmed by 12 bases and V by 3 bases; bases with no gene match: 12. This CDR3 region has 16 residues. The CDR3 region has the DNA TGTGCCAGCAGTTTGACAGGGGGGGGGAAATTGGGACCCCTCCACTTT. Protein product: CASSLTGGGKLGPLHF.

This clonotype was picked up a small number of times. The rearrangement joins TRBV5-1 to TRBJ1-1; D gene unclear. V lost 0 bases, J lost 6 bases, and 9 bases lay in between. CDR3 length equals 13 residues. CDR1 and CDR2 from the germline V gene are SGHRS and YFSETQ. This CDR3 is CASSLEVGAEAFF. The CDR3 bases are TGCGCCAGCAGCTTGGAGGTCGGCGCTGAAGCTTTCTTT.

The CDR3 region is CASSPDNLPYNEQFF. The CDR3 DNA reads TGTGCCAGCAGCCCTGACAACCTCCCCTACAATGAGCAGTTCTTC. V is TRBV7-6 and J is TRBJ2-1; no clear D. The length of the CDR3 is 15 residues. Trimming left V 5 bases short and J 2 bases short, with 13 bases between. Looked up from germline, CDR1 is SGHVS and CDR2 is FNYEAQ.

The chain links TRBV10-2 to TRBJ2-3, with unresolved D. V was trimmed by 5 bases and J by 6 bases, leaving 6 bases between them. The CDR3 length is 11 residues. Germline-derived CDR1 and CDR2 are WSHSY and SAAADI. CDR3 loop: CASSMVDTQYF. The CDR3 DNA follows: TGCGCCAGCAGTATGGTGGATACGCAGTATTTT.

J is TRBJ2-7 and V is TRBV6-5, with D maybe TRBD2 (6 bases). V lost 2 bases, J lost 2 bases, and 22 bases lay in between. There are 18 residues in the CDR3. From germline, CDR1 is MNHEY and CDR2 SVGAGI. The CDR3 region is CASSYGGTGINSPYEQYF. The CDR3 nucleotides read TGTGCCAGCAGTTACGGCGGGACGGGTATTAATAGCCCCTACGAGCAGTACTTC.

A few counts support this clonotype. J is TRBJ2-7 and V is TRBV29-1; 14 bases line up with TRBD2. The V and J ends lost 7 bases and 6 bases, in that order; junction bases with no gene match: 8. Germline V gene lookup returns CDR1 SQVTM and CDR2 ANQGSEA. The CDR3 is 14 residues long. The CDR3 DNA follows: TGCAGCGCCCGGGGACTAGCGGGAGCCAGCGAGCAGTACTTC. Its protein is CSARGLAGASEQYF.

This clonotype was recorded a few times. The rearrangement joins TRBV15 to TRBJ2-2, with D maybe TRBD1 (6 bases). Trimming pared 5 bases from V and 2 bases from J, leaving 9 bases between. The CDR3 is made up of 14 amino acids. Germline V CDR1 and CDR2: LNHNV, YYDKDF (reference sequence). The CDR3 nucleotides are TGTGCCACCAGCCCCAGGGGTAACACCGGGGAGCTGTTTTTT. It encodes CATSPRGNTGELFF.

This clonotype was counted many times. This rearrangement joins TRBV10-3 to TRBJ2-2; the match to TRBD2 covers 9 bases. Trimming removed 6 bases from V and 5 bases from J; junction bases left unmatched: 7. The CDR3 has 15 amino acids. Germline V CDR1 and CDR2: ENHRY, SYGVKD. CDR3 in DNA: TGTGCCATCAGCGCAGGACTAGCGTGGACCGGGGAGCTGTTTTTT. Its protein product is CAISAGLAWTGELFF.

There are a few counts of this clonotype. J is TRBJ2-7 and V is TRBV4-1; TRBD1 matches 11 bases. There are 15 residues in the CDR3. Unmatched junction bases numbered 5, after V lost 4 bases and J lost 3 bases. CDR1 and CDR2 (germline): MGHRA, YSYEKL. DNA of the CDR3: TGCGCCAGCAGCCGGGGACAGGGGGGTATCTACGAGCAGTACTTC. Residues: CASSRGQGGIYEQYF.

This clonotype has more than one count but fewer than ten. In DNA, the CDR3 is TGTGCCAGCAGTTACGTAGGACGGTCCCCTTACGAGCAGTACTTC. Its protein is CASSYVGRSPYEQYF. The chain employs TRBV6-5 and TRBJ2-7; no definite D call. The germline V gene encodes CDR1 MNHEY and CDR2 SVGAGI. The CDR3 contains 15 residues. The V and J ends lost 2 bases and 4 bases respectively, with 15 bases between them.

This clonotype was found a few times. The V call is TRBV11-2, the J call TRBJ2-3; the D gene is possibly TRBD1 (5 bases). The CDR3 has 14 amino acids. With 5 bases removed from V and 6 bases from J, the gap between germline ends came to 15 bases. Germline V gene data show CDR1 as SGHAT and CDR2 as FQNNGV. The CDR3 DNA follows: TGTGCCAGCAGCGCAGAGACAGTCGCGGATACGCAGTATTTT. Its translation: CASSAETVADTQYF.